Listed below are T cell receptor beta chains from one sample, sequenced in a study of PD-1 blockade in classical Hodgkin lymphoma. The table came from immunoSEQ multiplex PCR; TCRdb's copy has only in-frame clones and leaves some out. The table shows approximately 70,000 clones, with 93% occurring only once. The sample comprised peripheral blood mononuclear cells (PBMCs). The receptors originated from a human donor with classical Hodgkin lymphoma. Each CDR3 is given with its conserved first and last residue. Fields, in order: clone size, V gene, D gene, J gene, CDR3 protein, CDR3 DNA. D genes are given only for firm matches. Clone size is shown for a subset of rows, as once, few, many or a class of expanded clone.

NA	TRBV15	NA	TRBJ2-2	CATSRDRAGELFF	TGTGCCACCAGCAGAGATCGGGCCGGGGAGCTGTTTTTT
NA	TRBV19	NA	TRBJ1-1	CASSTAVGIEAFF	TGTGCCAGTAGTACGGCGGTAGGGATTGAGGCTTTCTTT
NA	TRBV9	NA	TRBJ1-1	CASSVVDRMNTEAFF	TGTGCCAGCAGCGTAGTAGACAGGATGAACACTGAAGCTTTCTTT
NA	TRBV5-4	TRBD1	TRBJ1-2	CASSLGQGGGYTF	TGTGCCAGCAGCTTGGGGCAGGGGGGTGGCTACACCTTC
once	TRBV29-1	NA	TRBJ1-2	CSARGTGLGGYTF	TGCAGCGCCCGTGGAACAGGGCTCGGGGGCTACACCTTC
once	TRBV14	NA	TRBJ1-1	CASSPQVDTEAFF	TGTGCCAGCAGCCCACAGGTCGACACTGAAGCTTTCTTT
NA	TRBV4-1	NA	TRBJ1-3	CASSPWTVYSGNTIYF	TGCGCCAGCAGCCCCTGGACAGTCTACTCTGGAAACACCATATATTTT
NA	TRBV10-1	TRBD2	TRBJ2-7	CASSESGGVNEQYF	TGCGCCAGCAGTGAGTCGGGGGGGGTCAACGAGCAGTACTTC
NA	TRBV10-3	NA	TRBJ2-3	CAISATDTQYF	TGTGCCATCAGTGCCACAGATACGCAGTATTTT
NA	TRBV25-1	NA	TRBJ2-7	CASGQFTYEQYF	TGTGCCAGCGGACAATTCACCTACGAGCAGTACTTC
NA	TRBV27	TRBD1	TRBJ1-1	CASSSTGGTEAFF	TGTGCCAGCAGTTCAACAGGGGGCACTGAAGCTTTCTTT
NA	TRBV19	NA	TRBJ2-1	CASSMDVHNEQFF	TGTGCCAGTAGTATGGACGTCCACAATGAGCAGTTCTTC
NA	TRBV30	TRBD1	TRBJ2-5	CAWNPGQGSHEQHF	TGTGCCTGGAACCCTGGACAGGGTTCCCACGAGCAGCACTTC